Included here is one T cell receptor beta chain sequence, with context. Antigen specificity is unknown. The protocol was immunoSEQ multiplex PCR, while the TCRdb copy is restricted to in-frame clones and leaves out a portion. This sample has tens of thousands of clones, with around 80% found just once. This sample stems from a study of T cell responses to AZD1222 COVID-19 vaccine. Study in general: Some second doses came at about 4 weeks and others at about 12 weeks; these were pooled. Whole-study findings and limits: With dominance at 160-218 and 743-854, vaccine-associated CD4 TCRs spanned spike. White British people made up most donors, females outnumbered males, and clonal diversity was possibly underestimated. Without day 14 samples, only post-peak T cell repertoires were studied.

The sample in question was peripheral blood, obtained on day 0 of AZD1222 vaccination. This receptor was identified in an adult in good health.

CDR3 coding DNA: TGCGCCAGCAGCCATGGCGGGAGGGCCACAGATACGCAGTATTTT. Translation: CASSHGGRATDTQYF. The J gene is TRBJ2-3, the V gene TRBV4-3; 9 bases map to TRBD2. J lost 2 bases, V lost 3 bases, and 3 bases had no gene match. CDR1 LGHNA and CDR2 YSLEER come from the germline V gene. The CDR3 has 15 residues.